Listed below are T cell receptor beta chains from one sample, sequenced in a study of blood T cell repertoires in COVID-19. Profiling relied on immunoSEQ multiplex PCR, and the TCRdb table lists in-frame clones only, not all of them. The sample includes roughly 150,000 clones, roughly four fifths of them seen just once. The source material was peripheral blood. Receptor source: a woman aged 80 or over with acute or convalescent COVID-19. The CDR3 runs from the conserved cysteine through the conserved F or W. A D gene is named only where the DNA matches it firmly. Clone size appears in some rows only: once, few, many, or a class for an expanded clone.

clone_size: .; d_call: .; v_call: TRBV7-7; j_call: TRBJ1-1; cdr3_nt: TGTGCTAGCAGCCCGCTATTCTATACTGAAGCTTTCTTT; cdr3_aa: CASSPLFYTEAFF
clone_size: .; d_call: TRBD1; v_call: TRBV28; j_call: TRBJ1-2; cdr3_nt: TGTGCCAGCACCGAACAGGGGGCATATGGCTACACCTTC; cdr3_aa: CASTEQGAYGYTF
clone_size: .; d_call: TRBD2; v_call: TRBV5-1; j_call: TRBJ2-5; cdr3_nt: TGCGCCAGCAGCTTAAGGACTAGCGGGAATTTTCTACAAGAGACCCAGTACTTC; cdr3_aa: CASSLRTSGNFLQETQYF
clone_size: .; d_call: .; v_call: TRBV6-1; j_call: TRBJ1-5; cdr3_nt: TGTGCCAGCAGTGAAGGAAGGCAGGGCTATACGGGCAATCAGCCCCAGCATTTT; cdr3_aa: CASSEGRQGYTGNQPQHF
clone_size: .; d_call: .; v_call: TRBV3-1/TRBV3-2; j_call: TRBJ2-7; cdr3_nt: TGTGCCAGCAGCCAAGGGTGGGAGGCGACCTACGAGCAGTACTTC; cdr3_aa: CASSQGWEATYEQYF
clone_size: many; d_call: TRBD2; v_call: TRBV15; j_call: TRBJ2-3; cdr3_nt: TGTGCCACCAGCAGGGGGACCAGAGCGGGATCTGTAGATACGCAGTATTTT; cdr3_aa: CATSRGTRAGSVDTQYF
clone_size: few; d_call: TRBD1; v_call: TRBV3-1/TRBV3-2; j_call: TRBJ1-3; cdr3_nt: TGTGCCAGCAGCCAGACAGGGGGCGTTGGAAACACCATATATTTT; cdr3_aa: CASSQTGGVGNTIYF
clone_size: .; d_call: .; v_call: TRBV19; j_call: TRBJ2-5; cdr3_nt: TGTGCCAGTAGTATCGCAGCGAACCAAGAGACCCAGTACTTC; cdr3_aa: CASSIAANQETQYF
clone_size: few; d_call: .; v_call: TRBV7-9; j_call: TRBJ1-1; cdr3_nt: TGTGCCAGCACCCTCTCTGGGGGGGGAACTGAAGCTTTCTTT; cdr3_aa: CASTLSGGGTEAFF
clone_size: .; d_call: TRBD1; v_call: TRBV4-3; j_call: TRBJ2-1; cdr3_nt: TGCGCCAGCAGCCGGGACAGTTTGTACAATGAGCAGTTCTTC; cdr3_aa: CASSRDSLYNEQFF
clone_size: .; d_call: TRBD2; v_call: TRBV2; j_call: TRBJ2-2; cdr3_nt: TGTGCCAGCAGTCGAGGGGCGGGAGTTGGGACCGGGGAGCTGTTTTTT; cdr3_aa: CASSRGAGVGTGELFF
clone_size: .; d_call: .; v_call: TRBV15; j_call: TRBJ1-2; cdr3_nt: TGTGCCACCAGCAGAGTACGGGGGACGGCGGCTATTGACTATGGCTACACCTTC; cdr3_aa: CATSRVRGTAAIDYGYTF
clone_size: .; d_call: TRBD1; v_call: TRBV6-5; j_call: TRBJ1-2; cdr3_nt: TGTGCCAGCAGCCCGACAGGGGGCGGTTATGGCTACACCTTC; cdr3_aa: CASSPTGGGYGYTF
clone_size: .; d_call: .; v_call: TRBV6-5; j_call: TRBJ1-4; cdr3_nt: TGTGCCAGCAGCGACAGGCCCCTTAATGAAAAACTGTTTTTT; cdr3_aa: CASSDRPLNEKLFF
clone_size: .; d_call: .; v_call: TRBV6-1; j_call: TRBJ2-5; cdr3_nt: TGTGCCAGCAGTGAAAACAGGTTTCCCCAGTACTTC; cdr3_aa: CASSENRFPQYF
clone_size: .; d_call: TRBD1; v_call: TRBV7-2; j_call: TRBJ1-5; cdr3_nt: TGTGCCAGCAGCGTGGACAGGGGCAATCAGCCCCAGCATTTT; cdr3_aa: CASSVDRGNQPQHF
clone_size: .; d_call: .; v_call: TRBV30; j_call: TRBJ2-1; cdr3_nt: TGTGCCTGGAGGCGGGACGCCCATGAGCAGTTCTTC; cdr3_aa: CAWRRDAHEQFF
clone_size: .; d_call: TRBD2; v_call: TRBV10-3; j_call: TRBJ2-7; cdr3_nt: TGTGCCATCAGCGCAAGACTAGCGGGAGATTACGAGCAGTACTTC; cdr3_aa: CAISARLAGDYEQYF
clone_size: .; d_call: .; v_call: TRBV28; j_call: TRBJ1-3; cdr3_nt: TGTGCCAGCAGTTTAGCCCAGGGGACCTCTGGAAACACCATATATTTT; cdr3_aa: CASSLAQGTSGNTIYF
clone_size: .; d_call: TRBD1; v_call: TRBV11-2; j_call: TRBJ2-7; cdr3_nt: TGTGCCAGCAGCTTTCCTGTGGCAGGGGGCCTCCCCTACGAGCAGTACTTC; cdr3_aa: CASSFPVAGGLPYEQYF
clone_size: .; d_call: .; v_call: TRBV18; j_call: TRBJ1-2; cdr3_nt: TGTGCCAGTTCCCCGGCCGGCGGAAATAACTATGGCTACACCTTC; cdr3_aa: CASSPAGGNNYGYTF
clone_size: .; d_call: TRBD1; v_call: TRBV20-1; j_call: TRBJ1-5; cdr3_nt: TGCAGTGCTAGTAGGACAGGTGTACAGCCCCAGCATTTT; cdr3_aa: CSASRTGVQPQHF
clone_size: .; d_call: TRBD2; v_call: TRBV6-5; j_call: TRBJ2-3; cdr3_nt: TGTGCCAGCAGCGCCACTAGCGGGAGCACAGATACGCAGTATTTT; cdr3_aa: CASSATSGSTDTQYF
clone_size: .; d_call: TRBD1; v_call: TRBV5-4; j_call: TRBJ1-2; cdr3_nt: TGTGCCAGCAGCCTCAGCCGGGACAGGTTCGGGTCCAACTATGGCTACACCTTC; cdr3_aa: CASSLSRDRFGSNYGYTF
clone_size: .; d_call: .; v_call: TRBV5-1; j_call: TRBJ1-3; cdr3_nt: TGCGCCAGCAGCCCGTCAGGTGCGGGGAGTGGAAACACCATATATTTT; cdr3_aa: CASSPSGAGSGNTIYF
clone_size: .; d_call: .; v_call: TRBV10-1; j_call: TRBJ2-7; cdr3_nt: TGCGCCAGCAGCCCTGACTCGAGCTCCTACGAGCAGTACTTC; cdr3_aa: CASSPDSSSYEQYF
clone_size: .; d_call: TRBD2; v_call: TRBV11-2; j_call: TRBJ2-1; cdr3_nt: TGTGCCAGCAGCCAAGCCGGGACTAGCGGGAGCGTCATAGGGAATGAGCAGTTCTTC; cdr3_aa: CASSQAGTSGSVIGNEQFF
clone_size: once; d_call: .; v_call: TRBV5-1; j_call: TRBJ1-5; cdr3_nt: TGCGCCAGCAGCTTGGACGGGGGAAGCAATCAGCCCCAGCATTTT; cdr3_aa: CASSLDGGSNQPQHF
clone_size: .; d_call: .; v_call: TRBV12-1; j_call: TRBJ2-7; cdr3_nt: TGTGCCAGCAGCCCTAGACAGGGGGGCGTCTACGAGCAGTACTTC; cdr3_aa: CASSPRQGGVYEQYF
clone_size: .; d_call: .; v_call: TRBV6-5; j_call: TRBJ1-5; cdr3_nt: TGTGCCAGCAGGCCAACAGGGCGTGGGGCCCAGCATTTT; cdr3_aa: CASRPTGRGAQHF
clone_size: .; d_call: TRBD1; v_call: TRBV5-1; j_call: TRBJ2-5; cdr3_nt: TGCGCCAGCAGCTGTCCTAGGGGACAGGCCACGAGAGAAGAGACCCAGTACTTC; cdr3_aa: CASSCPRGQATREETQYF
clone_size: .; d_call: TRBD1; v_call: TRBV30; j_call: TRBJ2-5; cdr3_nt: TGTGCCTGGAGTGTAGGATGGGACAGTCAACAAGAGACCCAGTACTTC; cdr3_aa: CAWSVGWDSQQETQYF
clone_size: .; d_call: .; v_call: TRBV20-1; j_call: TRBJ2-4; cdr3_nt: TGCAGTGCTAGTTCGTCGGCGGGTATAGCCAAAAACATTCAGTACTTC; cdr3_aa: CSASSSAGIAKNIQYF
clone_size: .; d_call: TRBD2; v_call: TRBV4-1; j_call: TRBJ2-4; cdr3_nt: TGCGCCAGCAGCCAAGACGGGACTAGTAGAATTCAGTACTTC; cdr3_aa: CASSQDGTSRIQYF
clone_size: .; d_call: TRBD2; v_call: TRBV10-3; j_call: TRBJ2-1; cdr3_nt: TGTGCCTCTCGAGTAAAGGGACTAGGAGTTGGTGAGCAGTTCTTC; cdr3_aa: CASRVKGLGVGEQFF